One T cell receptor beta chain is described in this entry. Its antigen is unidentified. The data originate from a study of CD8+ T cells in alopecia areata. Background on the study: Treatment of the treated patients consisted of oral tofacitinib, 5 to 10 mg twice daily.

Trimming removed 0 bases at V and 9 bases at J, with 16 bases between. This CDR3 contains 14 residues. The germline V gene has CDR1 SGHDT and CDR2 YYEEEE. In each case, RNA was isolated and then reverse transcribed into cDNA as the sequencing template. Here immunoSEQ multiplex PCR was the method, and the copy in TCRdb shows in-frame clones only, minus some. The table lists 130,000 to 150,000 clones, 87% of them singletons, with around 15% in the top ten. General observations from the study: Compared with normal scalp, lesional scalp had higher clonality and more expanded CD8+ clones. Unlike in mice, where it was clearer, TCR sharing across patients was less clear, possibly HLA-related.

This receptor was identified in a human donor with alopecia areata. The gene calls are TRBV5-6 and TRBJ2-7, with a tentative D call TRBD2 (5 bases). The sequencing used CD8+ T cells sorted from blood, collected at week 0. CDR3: CASSLAPGLAGQYF. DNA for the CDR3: TGTGCCAGCAGCTTGGCCCCTGGTCTAGCCGGGCAGTACTTC.